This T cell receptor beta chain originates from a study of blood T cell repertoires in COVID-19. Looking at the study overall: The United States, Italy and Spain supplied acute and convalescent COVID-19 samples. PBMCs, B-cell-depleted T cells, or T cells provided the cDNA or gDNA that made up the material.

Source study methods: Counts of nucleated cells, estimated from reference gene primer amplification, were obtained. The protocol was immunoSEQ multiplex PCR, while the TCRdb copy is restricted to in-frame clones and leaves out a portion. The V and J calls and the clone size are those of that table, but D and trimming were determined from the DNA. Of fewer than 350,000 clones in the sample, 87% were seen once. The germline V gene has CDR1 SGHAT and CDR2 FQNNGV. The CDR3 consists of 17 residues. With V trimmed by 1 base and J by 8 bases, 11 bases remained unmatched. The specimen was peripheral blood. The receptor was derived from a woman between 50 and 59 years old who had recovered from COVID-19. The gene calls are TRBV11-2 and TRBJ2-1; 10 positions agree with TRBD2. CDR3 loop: CASSLVPSSGSADEQFF. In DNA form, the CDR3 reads TGTGCCAGCAGCTTAGTTCCCTCTAGCGGGAGTGCAGATGAGCAGTTCTTC.